This T cell receptor beta chain appears in the sequencing data of a study of TIL therapy for anti-PD-1-resistant metastatic lung cancer (dated by TCRdb to about 2021). Study-level background: A median age of approximately 50 years (range about 38-80) and a median tumor PD-L1 proportion score of 5.5% to 7% were recorded among enrolled patients. The cohort was composed predominantly of lung adenocarcinoma, with a handful of EGFR-mutant and two ALK-rearranged tumors included, and half of patients were identified as current or former smokers. Across the cohort, whole-exome sequencing showed a median non-synonymous tumor mutation burden of approximately 1.5 mutations per megabase. T cell receptor beta sequencing of tumor and peripheral blood was used to follow clonotypes across the tumor, the expanded TIL product and serial blood samples. Overall study outcomes, separate from this receptor: The cohort was highly selected, with more treatment-naive, never-smoker and oncogene-addicted patients than typical, limiting generalizability. The study protocol defined all tumor marker inferences as exploratory. Compared with baseline intratumoral T cells, expanded TIL cultures were more clonal and less diverse (median clonality approximately 6% vs 31%, p < 0.0001). TIL culture showed high clonal turnover, with many enriched product clones undetected in the baseline tumor, suggesting clonal contraction rather than faithful expansion.

The time point label on this specimen signifies: pre-treatment sample, taken before nivolumab and TIL therapy. The baseline tumor samples, taken from the same resection that was used to grow TIL, were excised metastases, most often pleural nodules or supraclavicular lymph nodes. Tumors were harvested before any PD-1/PD-L1 blockade; patients then received nivolumab, and those progressing received lymphodepletion, expanded TIL infusion and IL-2. Adults with stage 4 NSCLC were enrolled in a dual-center phase I trial from 2017 to early 2020. Samples were obtained from a single-arm, open-label phase I trial in which tumor-infiltrating lymphocyte therapy with nivolumab was evaluated in advanced non-small cell lung cancer. Portions of each resected tumor were snap-frozen in liquid nitrogen and were stored at -80 degrees C. Tumor regions of interest were chosen on H&E sections by laser-capture macrodissection, pulverized into approximately 16 mg aliquots, and extracted with Qiagen Allprep kits.

The immunoSEQ v3 hsTCRB kit was used to amplify TCR beta CDR3 regions from genomic DNA through bias-controlled multiplex PCR. An Illumina NextSeq 500 was used to sequence the TCR libraries, reaching 1.5 million to 2 million read pairs at survey level or roughly 5-6.5 million at deep level. As for the authors' bioinformatics: V, D and J genes were assigned, non-productive sequences were removed, and clonality was reported by immunoSEQ Analyzer software. Repertoires were compared by productive Simpson clonality and by the Morisita overlap index of productive TRB rearrangements between infused TIL and blood. TCRdb carries this immuneACCESS record with in-frame sequences only. Its versions omit some clonotypes, under half of them owing to an unresolved V gene in the studies checked, with the rest unexplained. V, J and clone size are those of that table, while D and trimming were read from the DNA. This sample holds 9,500 to 15,000 clones; 58% were observed only once. The leading ten clones occupy under 8% of the sample.

Remarks on this clone: There is no known antigen for this receptor. Within one base of it there is no much larger clone, and no base qualities were kept.

V is clipped by 6 bases and J by 2 bases, and the sequence between their germline boundaries is 10 bases long. CDR1 and CDR2 were assigned from the germline V gene (reference sequence) as MNHNY and SVGAGI. From the cysteine up to the phenylalanine, the CDR3 has a length of 13 residues. CDR3 DNA only is kept here, 39 bases in frame from base 1. This clonotype was obtained from a person aged 25-79 years with non-small cell lung cancer. The sample consisted of tumor tissue, taken at baseline. The rearranged segments are TRBV6-6 and TRBJ1-2; the D gene assignment is ambiguous. The nucleotide sequence is TGTGCCAGCAGCTCTACCGCGAACTATGGCTACACCTTC. Its protein reads: CASSSTANYGYTF.